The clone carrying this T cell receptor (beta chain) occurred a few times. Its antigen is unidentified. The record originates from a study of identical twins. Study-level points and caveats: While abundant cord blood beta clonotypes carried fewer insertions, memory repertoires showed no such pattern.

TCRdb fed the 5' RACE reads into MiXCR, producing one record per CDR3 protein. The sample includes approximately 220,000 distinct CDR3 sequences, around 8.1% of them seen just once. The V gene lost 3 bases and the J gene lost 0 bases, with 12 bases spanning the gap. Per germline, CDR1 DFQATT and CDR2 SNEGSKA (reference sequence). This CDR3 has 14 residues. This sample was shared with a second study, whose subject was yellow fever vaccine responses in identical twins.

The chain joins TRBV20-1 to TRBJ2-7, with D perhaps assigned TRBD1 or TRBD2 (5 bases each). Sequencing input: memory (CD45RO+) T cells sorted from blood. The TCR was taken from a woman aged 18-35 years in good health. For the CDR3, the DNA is TGCAGTGCTAGTACGGGACGTAGCTCCTACGAGCAGTACTTC. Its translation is CSASTGRSSYEQYF.